This record covers a single T cell receptor beta chain. This record comes from a study of control samples from healthy donors and cancer patients. Assay: immunoSEQ multiplex PCR; the TCRdb copy retains only in-frame clones and omits some. The sample contains over 150,000 clones, roughly 92% of which appear only once. The V gene lost 0 bases and the J gene lost 9 bases, with 13 bases spanning the gap. CDR1 and CDR2 from the germline V gene are SGHRS and YFSETQ. There are 14 residues in the CDR3. The chain employs TRBV5-1 and TRBJ2-1, with D possibly matching TRBD1 (5 bases). The sample taken for sequencing was blood. This receptor was taken from a woman younger than 30 in good health. The CDR3 sequence is CASSLGQGRAEQFF. CDR3 coding DNA: TGCGCCAGCAGCTTGGGGCAGGGTAGGGCTGAGCAGTTCTTC.